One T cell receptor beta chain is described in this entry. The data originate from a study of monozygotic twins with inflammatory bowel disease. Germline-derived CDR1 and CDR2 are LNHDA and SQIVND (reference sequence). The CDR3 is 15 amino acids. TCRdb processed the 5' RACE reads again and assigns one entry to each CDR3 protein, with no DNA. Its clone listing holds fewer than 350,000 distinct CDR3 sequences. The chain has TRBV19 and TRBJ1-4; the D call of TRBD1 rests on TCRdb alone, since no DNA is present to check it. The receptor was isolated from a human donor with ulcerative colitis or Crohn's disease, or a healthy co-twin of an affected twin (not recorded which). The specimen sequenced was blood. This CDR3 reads CASSATGTAYGKLFF.